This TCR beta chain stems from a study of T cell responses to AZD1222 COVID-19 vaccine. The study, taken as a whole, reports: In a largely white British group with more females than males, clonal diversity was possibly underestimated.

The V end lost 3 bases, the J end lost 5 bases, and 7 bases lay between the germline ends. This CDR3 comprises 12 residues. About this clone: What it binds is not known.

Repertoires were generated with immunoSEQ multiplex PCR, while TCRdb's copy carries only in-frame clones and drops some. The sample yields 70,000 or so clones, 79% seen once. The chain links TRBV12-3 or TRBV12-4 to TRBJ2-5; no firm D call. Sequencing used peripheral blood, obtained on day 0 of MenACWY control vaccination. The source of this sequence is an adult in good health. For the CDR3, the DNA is TGTGCCAGCAGTTTTTCCGGGGAGACCCAGTACTTC. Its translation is CASSFSGETQYF.